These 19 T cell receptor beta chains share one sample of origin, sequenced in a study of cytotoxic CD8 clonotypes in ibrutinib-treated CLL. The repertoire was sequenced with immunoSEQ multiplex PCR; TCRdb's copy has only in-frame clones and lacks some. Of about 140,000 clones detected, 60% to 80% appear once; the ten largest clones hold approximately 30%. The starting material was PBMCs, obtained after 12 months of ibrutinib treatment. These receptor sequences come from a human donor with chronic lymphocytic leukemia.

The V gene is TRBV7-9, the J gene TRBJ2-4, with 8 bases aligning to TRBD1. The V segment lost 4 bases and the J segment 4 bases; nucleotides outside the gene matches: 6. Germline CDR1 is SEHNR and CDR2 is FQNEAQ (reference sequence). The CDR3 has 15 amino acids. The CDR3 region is CASSSADRVKNIQYF. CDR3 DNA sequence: TGTGCCAGCAGCTCCGCGGACAGGGTGAAAAACATTCAGTACTTC.

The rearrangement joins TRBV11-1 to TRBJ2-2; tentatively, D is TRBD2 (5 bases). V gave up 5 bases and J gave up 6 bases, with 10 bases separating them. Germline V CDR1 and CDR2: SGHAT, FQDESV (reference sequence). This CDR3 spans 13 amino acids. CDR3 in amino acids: CASSPRRPGELFF. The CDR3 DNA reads TGTGCCAGCAGCCCTAGGAGGCCCGGGGAGCTGTTTTTT.

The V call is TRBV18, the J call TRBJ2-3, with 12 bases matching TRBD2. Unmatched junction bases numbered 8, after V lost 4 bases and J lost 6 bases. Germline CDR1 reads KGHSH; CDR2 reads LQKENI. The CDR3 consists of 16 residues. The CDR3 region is CASSHGLAGSYDTQYF. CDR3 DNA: TGTGCCAGCTCACACGGACTAGCGGGATCGTATGATACGCAGTATTTT.

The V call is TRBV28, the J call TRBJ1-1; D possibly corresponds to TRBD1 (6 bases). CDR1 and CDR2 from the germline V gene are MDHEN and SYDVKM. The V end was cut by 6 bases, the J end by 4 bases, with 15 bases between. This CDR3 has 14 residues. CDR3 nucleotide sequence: TGTGCCAGCAGAACAACAGGGCTGTTCACTGAAGCTTTCTTT. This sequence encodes CASRTTGLFTEAFF.

The CDR3 DNA is TGTGCCATCAGTGTATTAAACAATAATTCACCCCTCCACTTT. Translated: CAISVLNNNSPLHF. The genes are TRBV10-3 and TRBJ1-6, with no clear D. CDR1 and CDR2 from the germline V gene are ENHRY and SYGVKD. Trimming removed 4 bases from V and 5 bases from J, with 9 bases in between. This CDR3 contains 14 residues.

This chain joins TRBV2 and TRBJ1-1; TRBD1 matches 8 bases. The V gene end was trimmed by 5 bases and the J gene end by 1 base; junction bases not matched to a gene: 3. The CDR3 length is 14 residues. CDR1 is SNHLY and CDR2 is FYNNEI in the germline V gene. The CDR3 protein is CASSRQGSNTEAFF. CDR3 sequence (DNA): TGTGCCAGCAGTCGACAGGGGTCGAACACTGAAGCTTTCTTT.

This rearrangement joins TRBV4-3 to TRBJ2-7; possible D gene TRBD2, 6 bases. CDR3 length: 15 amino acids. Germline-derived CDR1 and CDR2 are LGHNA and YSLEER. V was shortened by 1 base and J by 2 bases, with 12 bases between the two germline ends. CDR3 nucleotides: TGCGCCAGCAGCCAAGGGAGGGGAGAGACCTACGAGCAGTACTTC. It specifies CASSQGRGETYEQYF.

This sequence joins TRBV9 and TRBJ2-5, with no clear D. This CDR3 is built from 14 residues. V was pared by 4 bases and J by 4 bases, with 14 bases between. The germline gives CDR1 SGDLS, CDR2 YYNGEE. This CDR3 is CASSQYGPGETQYF. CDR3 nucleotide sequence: TGTGCCAGCAGCCAATACGGACCAGGAGAGACCCAGTACTTC.

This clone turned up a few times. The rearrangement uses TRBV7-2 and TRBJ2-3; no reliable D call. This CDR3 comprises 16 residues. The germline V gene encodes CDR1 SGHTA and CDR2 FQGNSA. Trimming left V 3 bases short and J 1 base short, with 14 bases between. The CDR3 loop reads CASSLGISDRTDTQYF. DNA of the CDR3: TGTGCCAGCAGCTTGGGAATCTCGGACCGCACAGATACGCAGTATTTT.

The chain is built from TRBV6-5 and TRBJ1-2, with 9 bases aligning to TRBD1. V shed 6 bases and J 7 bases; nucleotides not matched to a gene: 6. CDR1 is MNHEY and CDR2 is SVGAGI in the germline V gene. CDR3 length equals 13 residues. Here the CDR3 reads CASSLQGAFGYTF. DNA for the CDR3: TGTGCCAGCAGCCTACAGGGGGCGTTTGGCTACACCTTC.

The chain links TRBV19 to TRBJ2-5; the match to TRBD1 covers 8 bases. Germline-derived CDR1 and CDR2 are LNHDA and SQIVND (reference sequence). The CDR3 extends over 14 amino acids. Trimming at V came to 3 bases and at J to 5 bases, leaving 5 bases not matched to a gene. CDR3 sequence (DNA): TGTGCCAGTAGTATCCAGGGGGCGAGGGAGACCCAGTACTTC. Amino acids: CASSIQGARETQYF.

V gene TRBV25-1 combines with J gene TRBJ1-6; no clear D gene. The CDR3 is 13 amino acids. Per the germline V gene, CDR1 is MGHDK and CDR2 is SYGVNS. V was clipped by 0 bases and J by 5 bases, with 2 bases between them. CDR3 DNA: TGTGCCAGCAGTGAATACCATAATTCACCCCTCCACTTT. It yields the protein CASSEYHNSPLHF.

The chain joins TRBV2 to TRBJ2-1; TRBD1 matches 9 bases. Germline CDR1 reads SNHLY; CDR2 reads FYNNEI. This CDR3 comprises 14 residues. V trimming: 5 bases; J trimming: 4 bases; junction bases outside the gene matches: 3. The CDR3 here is CASSTGTGYNEQFF. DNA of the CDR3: TGTGCCAGCAGTACCGGGACAGGGTACAATGAGCAGTTCTTC.

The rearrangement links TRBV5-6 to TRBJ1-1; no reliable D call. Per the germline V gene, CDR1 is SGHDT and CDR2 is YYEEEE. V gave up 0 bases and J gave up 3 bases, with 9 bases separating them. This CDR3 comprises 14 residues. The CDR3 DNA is TGTGCCAGCAGCTTGGGACCTAGTGACACTGAAGCTTTCTTT. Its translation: CASSLGPSDTEAFF.

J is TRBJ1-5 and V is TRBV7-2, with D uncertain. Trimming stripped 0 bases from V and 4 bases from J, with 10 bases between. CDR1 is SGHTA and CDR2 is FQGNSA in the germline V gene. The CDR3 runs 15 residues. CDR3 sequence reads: CASSLAISMNQPQHF. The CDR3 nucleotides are TGTGCCAGCAGCTTAGCGATAAGCATGAATCAGCCCCAGCATTTT. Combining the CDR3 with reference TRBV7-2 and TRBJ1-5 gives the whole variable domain GAGVSQSPSNKVTEKGKDVELRCDPISGHTALYWYRQSLGQGLEFLIYFQGNSAPDKSGLPSDRFSAERTGGSVSTLTIQRTQQEDSAVYLCASSLAISMNQPQHFGDGTRLSIL.

The CDR3 DNA sequence: TGTGCCAGCAGCATCACGGACTCCATTACAGCCACCGGGGAGCTGTTTTTT. Amino acids: CASSITDSITATGELFF. V is TRBV7-9 and J is TRBJ2-2; weak D call: TRBD2 (5 bases). The CDR3 covers 17 residues. The V and J ends lost 5 bases and 4 bases respectively, with 20 bases between them. Germline CDR1 is SEHNR and CDR2 is FQNEAQ (reference sequence).

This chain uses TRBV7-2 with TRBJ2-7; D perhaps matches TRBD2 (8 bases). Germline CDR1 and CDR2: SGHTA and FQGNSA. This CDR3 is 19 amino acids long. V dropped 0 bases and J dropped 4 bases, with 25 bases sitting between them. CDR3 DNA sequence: TGTGCCAGCAGCTTAGCCTCAGGACAGGTGCTCAGCGGGGGTTACGAGCAGTACTTC. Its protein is CASSLASGQVLSGGYEQYF.

DNA of the CDR3: TGTGCCAGCAGCCGTGGGACAACTCAGTACGAGCAGTACTTC. This codes for CASSRGTTQYEQYF. The rearrangement joins TRBV5-6 to TRBJ2-7, with TRBD1 as a possible D gene (6 bases). This CDR3 comprises 14 residues. Germline CDR1 SGHDT, CDR2 YYEEEE. Trimming stripped 4 bases from V and 4 bases from J, with 15 bases between.

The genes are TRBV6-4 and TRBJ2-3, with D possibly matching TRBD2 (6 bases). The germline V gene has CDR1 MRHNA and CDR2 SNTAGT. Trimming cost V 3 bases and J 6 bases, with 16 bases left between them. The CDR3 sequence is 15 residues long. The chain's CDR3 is CASSEKGLPWDTQYF. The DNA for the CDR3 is TGTGCCAGCAGTGAGAAGGGACTTCCCTGGGATACGCAGTATTTT.